One sample yielded the 12 T cell receptor beta chains listed below, sequenced in a study of shared clonotypes between healthy human individuals. The assay was immunoSEQ multiplex PCR, and TCRdb's table has in-frame clones only and misses some. Here the sample spans 2 million to 2.5 million clones, 80% to 95% being singletons. The source material was naive CD4+ T cells from PBMCs. The subset was: CD45RA+ positively selected. These receptors all stem from a man aged 18 to 30 in good health. Some clones in this sample may be carry-over from other donors' samples.

The chain couples TRBV25-1 to TRBJ2-3; D call uncertain. Germline values: CDR1 MGHDK, CDR2 SYGVNS. V was cut by 4 bases and J by 1 base, with 12 bases left in between. The CDR3 contains 15 residues. The CDR3 nucleotides read TGTGCCAGCAGTGGATCGGGTCGGGGCACAGATACGCAGTATTTT. Protein product: CASSGSGRGTDTQYF.

The V gene is TRBV2, the J gene TRBJ2-7, with D tentatively TRBD1 or TRBD2 (5 bases each). The V end lost 6 bases, the J end lost 3 bases, and 15 bases lay between the germline ends. The CDR3 sequence is 14 residues long. The V gene's germline CDR1 is SNHLY and CDR2 FYNNEI. CDR3 coding DNA: TGTGCCAGCAGGATCCGGGACCCCCTCTACGAGCAGTACTTC. Residues: CASRIRDPLYEQYF.

V gene TRBV19 combines with J gene TRBJ2-1; 8 bases map to TRBD2. Germline trimming cut 4 bases from V and 8 bases from J; bases unmatched to any gene: 10. The CDR3 spans 15 residues. Germline lookup yields CDR1 LNHDA and CDR2 SQIVND (reference sequence). The CDR3 is CASSTGTSVGDEQFF. CDR3 bases: TGTGCCAGTAGTACCGGGACTAGTGTTGGAGATGAGCAGTTCTTC.

The V gene is TRBV6-5, the J gene TRBJ1-2; a weak D match, TRBD1 (5 bases). The germline V gene encodes CDR1 MNHEY and CDR2 SVGAGI. V was pared by 0 bases and J by 4 bases, with 12 bases between. CDR3 length equals 15 residues. This CDR3 is CASSYSFPGSYGYTF. The DNA for the CDR3 is TGTGCCAGCAGTTACTCGTTTCCAGGGAGCTATGGCTACACCTTC.

The chain uses TRBV5-4 and TRBJ2-1; TRBD2 aligns across 11 bases. V gave up 4 bases and J gave up 3 bases; unmatched junction bases: 9. Germline CDR1 is SGHNT and CDR2 is YYREEE (reference sequence). The CDR3 loop spans 17 amino acids. In DNA, the CDR3 is TGTGCCAGCAGCCTATCACTAGCGGGAGACCTCTACAATGAGCAGTTCTTC. Its translation is CASSLSLAGDLYNEQFF.

This rearrangement joins TRBV5-1 to TRBJ2-5, with 11 bases lining up with TRBD2. J lost 9 bases, V lost 2 bases, and 12 bases had no gene match. CDR3 length: 16 residues. Germline lookup yields CDR1 SGHRS and CDR2 YFSETQ. The CDR3 DNA reads as TGCGCCAGCAGCTTCGCGGGACTAGCGGCGGTCGAGTCCCAGTACTTC. Translation: CASSFAGLAAVESQYF.

The chain is built from TRBV7-9 and TRBJ1-4; D is uncertain. Germline V lookup: CDR1 SEHNR, CDR2 FQNEAQ (reference sequence). V dropped 1 base and J dropped 4 bases, with 7 bases sitting between them. The CDR3 sequence is 14 residues long. CDR3 sequence reads: CASSLEGSNEKLFF. The CDR3, as DNA: TGTGCCAGCAGCTTAGAAGGGAGTAATGAAAAACTGTTTTTT.

V is TRBV5-1 and J is TRBJ2-1; 9 positions agree with TRBD1. Germline CDR1 reads SGHRS; CDR2 reads YFSETQ. V lost 4 bases to trimming and J lost 8 bases; unmatched junction nucleotides: 13. The CDR3 runs 16 residues. In DNA, the CDR3 is TGCGCCAGCAGCCGGGCCGGGACAGGGTGGGAGGATGAGCAGTTCTTC. This translates into CASSRAGTGWEDEQFF.

In its sample, this clone was seen once. The sample carries other DNA sequences with the same CDR3. The V and J genes are TRBV5-1 and TRBJ2-7, with TRBD2 as a possible D gene (5 bases). V lost 3 bases to trimming and J lost 1 base, with 11 bases between them. This CDR3 spans 14 amino acids. CDR1 SGHRS and CDR2 YFSETQ come from the germline V gene. The CDR3 region is CASSSRTESYEQYF. For the CDR3, the DNA is TGCGCCAGCAGCTCCCGGACTGAATCCTACGAGCAGTACTTC.

The chain is built from TRBV12-5 and TRBJ2-5; D gene ambiguous. Trimming removed 2 bases at V and 5 bases at J, with 9 bases between. The CDR3 is 13 residues long. From germline, CDR1 is LGHNT and CDR2 FRNRAP. The CDR3 reads CASGLTGWETQYF. CDR3 nucleotides: TGTGCTAGTGGTTTGACGGGCTGGGAGACCCAGTACTTC.

Here the CDR3 DNA reads TGTGCCAGCAGCTTACTAGCGGGAGGGCAAGAGACCCAGTACTTC. Its protein product is CASSLLAGGQETQYF. V usage is TRBV7-8 and J usage is TRBJ2-5, with TRBD2 matching over 12 bases. V dropped 2 bases and J dropped 2; count of bases not matched to a gene: 0. The CDR3 loop spans 15 amino acids. Germline CDR1 SGHVS, CDR2 FQNEAQ.

The V call is TRBV5-8, the J call TRBJ1-5; no reliable D call. Between the trimmed V and J ends, which lost 5 bases and 4 bases, there was a span of 10 bases. The CDR3 loop spans 13 amino acids. The germline CDR1 and CDR2 sequences are SGHTS and YDEGEE. The CDR3 bases are TGTGCCAGCAGGCCGAGGCCTAATCAGCCCCAGCATTTT. It encodes CASRPRPNQPQHF.